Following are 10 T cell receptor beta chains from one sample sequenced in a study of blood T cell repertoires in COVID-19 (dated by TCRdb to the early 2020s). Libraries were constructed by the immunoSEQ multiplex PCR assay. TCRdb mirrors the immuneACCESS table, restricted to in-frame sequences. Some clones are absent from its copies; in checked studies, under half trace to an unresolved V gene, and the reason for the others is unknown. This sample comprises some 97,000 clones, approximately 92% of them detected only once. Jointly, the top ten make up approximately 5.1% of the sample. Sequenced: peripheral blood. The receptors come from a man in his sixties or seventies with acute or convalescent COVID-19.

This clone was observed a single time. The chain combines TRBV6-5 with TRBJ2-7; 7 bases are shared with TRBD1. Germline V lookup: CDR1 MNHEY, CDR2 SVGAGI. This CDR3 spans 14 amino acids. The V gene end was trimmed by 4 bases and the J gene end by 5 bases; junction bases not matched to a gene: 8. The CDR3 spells CASSSRGLIDEQYF. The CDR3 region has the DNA TGTGCCAGCAGTTCCAGGGGGTTGATCGACGAGCAGTACTTC.

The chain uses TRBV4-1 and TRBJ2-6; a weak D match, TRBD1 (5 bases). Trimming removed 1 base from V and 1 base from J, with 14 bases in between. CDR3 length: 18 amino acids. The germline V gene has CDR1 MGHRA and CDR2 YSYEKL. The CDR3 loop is CASSQGLLRASGANVLTF. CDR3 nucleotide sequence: TGCGCCAGCAGCCAAGGATTACTCAGGGCTTCTGGGGCCAACGTCCTGACTTTC.

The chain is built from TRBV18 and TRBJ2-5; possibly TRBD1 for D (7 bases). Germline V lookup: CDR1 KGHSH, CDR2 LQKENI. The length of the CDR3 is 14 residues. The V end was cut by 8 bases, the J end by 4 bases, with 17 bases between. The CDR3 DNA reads TGTGCCAGCGGGCGGGGACAGCCCCCAGAGACCCAGTACTTC. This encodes CASGRGQPPETQYF.

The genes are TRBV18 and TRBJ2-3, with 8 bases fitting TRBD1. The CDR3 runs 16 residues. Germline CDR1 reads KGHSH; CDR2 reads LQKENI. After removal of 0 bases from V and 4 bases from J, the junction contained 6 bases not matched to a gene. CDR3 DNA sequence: TGTGCCAGCTCACCACCAAAATCGACAGGGGCAGATACGCAGTATTTT. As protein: CASSPPKSTGADTQYF.

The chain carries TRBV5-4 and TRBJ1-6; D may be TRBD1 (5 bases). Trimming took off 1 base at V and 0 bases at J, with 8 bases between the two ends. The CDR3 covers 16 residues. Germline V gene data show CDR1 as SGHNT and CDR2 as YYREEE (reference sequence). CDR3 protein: CASSLTGSSYNSPLHF. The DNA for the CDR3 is TGTGCCAGCAGCTTGACAGGATCCTCCTATAATTCACCCCTCCACTTT.

CDR3 in DNA: TGTGCCAGCAGTCCCCTAGCGGGAGAGGGTGAGCAGTTCTTC. Translated: CASSPLAGEGEQFF. The V and J genes are TRBV6-2 or TRBV6-3 and TRBJ2-1; 10 bases line up with TRBD2. Germline V gene lookup returns CDR1 MNHEY and CDR2 SVGEGT. CDR3 size: 14 residues. V gave up 5 bases and J gave up 9 bases; unmatched junction bases: 7.

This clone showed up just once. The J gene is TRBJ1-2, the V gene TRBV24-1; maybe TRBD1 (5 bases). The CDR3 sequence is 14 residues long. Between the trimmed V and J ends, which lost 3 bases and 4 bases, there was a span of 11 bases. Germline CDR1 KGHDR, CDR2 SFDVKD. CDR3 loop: CATSDRGRLYGYTF. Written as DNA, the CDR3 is TGTGCCACCAGTGATAGGGGCCGCCTCTATGGCTACACCTTC.

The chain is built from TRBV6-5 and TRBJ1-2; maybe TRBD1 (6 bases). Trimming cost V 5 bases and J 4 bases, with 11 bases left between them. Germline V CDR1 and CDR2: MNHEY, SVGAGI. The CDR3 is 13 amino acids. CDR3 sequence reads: CASSKQGPYGYTF. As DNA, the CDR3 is TGTGCCAGCAGTAAACAGGGCCCCTATGGCTACACCTTC.

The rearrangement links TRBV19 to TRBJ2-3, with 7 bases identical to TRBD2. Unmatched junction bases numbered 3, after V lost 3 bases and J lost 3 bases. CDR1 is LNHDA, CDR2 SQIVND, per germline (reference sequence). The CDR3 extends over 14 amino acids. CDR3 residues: CASSIGLETDTQYF. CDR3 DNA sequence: TGTGCCAGTAGTATCGGACTAGAGACAGATACGCAGTATTTT.

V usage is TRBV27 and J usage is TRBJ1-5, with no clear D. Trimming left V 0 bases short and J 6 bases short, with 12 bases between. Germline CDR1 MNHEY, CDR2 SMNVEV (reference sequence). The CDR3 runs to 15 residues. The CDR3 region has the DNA TGTGCCAGCAGTTTATCGGGCAGTTTGGGTCAGCCCCAGCATTTT. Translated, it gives CASSLSGSLGQPQHF.